What follows are 23 T cell receptor beta chains derived from one specimen sequenced in a study of Ad26.COV2.S vaccination and SARS-CoV-2 variants. Treatment in this sample: about 20 received Ad26.COV2.S at low or high dose, single or two shots; several received placebo; per-sample allocation not given. It was on day 63 after the first vaccine or placebo injection that samples were taken. Clones were read by immunoSEQ multiplex PCR, and TCRdb kept only the in-frame ones, dropping some. The profile shows about 440,000 clones, around 88% of them singletons. The material sequenced was peripheral blood, taken in a trial of Ad26.COV2.S vaccine versus placebo. The receptors here all came from a person between 18 and 60 years old who received the Ad26.COV2.S COVID-19 vaccine or a placebo.

V is TRBV27 and J is TRBJ2-4; D possibly matches TRBD1 or TRBD2 (6 bases each). V gave up 8 bases and J gave up 3 bases, with 14 bases separating them. The germline gives CDR1 MNHEY, CDR2 SMNVEV (reference sequence). The CDR3 is 14 residues long. The CDR3 protein is CASARGEVKNIQYF. Here the CDR3 DNA reads TGTGCCAGCGCGAGGGGGGAGGTCAAAAACATTCAGTACTTC.

This clone was picked up one time. CDR3 amino acids: CASSLMAGDGYTF. CDR3 DNA: TGTGCCAGCAGCTTAATGGCAGGGGATGGCTACACCTTC. J is TRBJ1-2 and V is TRBV7-3; D is perhaps TRBD1 (6 bases). CDR3 length equals 13 residues. Germline V gives CDR1 SGHTA, CDR2 FQGTGA. V gave up 1 base and J gave up 6 bases, with 9 bases separating them.

This rearrangement joins TRBV9 to TRBJ1-2; TRBD1 matches 7 bases. After removal of 0 bases from V and 13 bases from J, the junction contained 6 bases not matched to a gene. The CDR3 sequence is 12 residues long. CDR1 is SGDLS and CDR2 is YYNGEE in the germline V gene. CDR3 sequence reads: CASSVVGTAPTF. Here the CDR3 DNA reads TGTGCCAGCAGCGTAGTAGGGACAGCCCCCACCTTC.

The chain combines TRBV10-3 with TRBJ2-1; D unclear. Germline lookup yields CDR1 ENHRY and CDR2 SYGVKD. The CDR3 totals 14 residues. Trimming removed 9 bases from V and 9 bases from J, with 21 bases in between. In DNA form, the CDR3 reads TGTGCCATGAAGGGCGTGGGTCCGGTGGGTGAGCAGTTCTTC. Translating gives CAMKGVGPVGEQFF.

V is TRBV27 and J is TRBJ2-1; D gene ambiguous. Germline V lookup: CDR1 MNHEY, CDR2 SMNVEV (reference sequence). V was clipped by 4 bases and J by 2 bases, with 18 bases between them. This CDR3 region has 17 residues. The CDR3 is CASSSHQELSTYNEQFF. The CDR3 DNA reads as TGTGCCAGCAGTTCCCACCAAGAGCTATCAACCTACAATGAGCAGTTCTTC.

The rearrangement links TRBV12-3 or TRBV12-4 to TRBJ1-4; D may be TRBD1 (5 bases). V lost 8 bases and J lost 8, with 15 bases in between. This CDR3 is built from 13 residues. CDR3: CASSGEFGEKLFF. DNA of the CDR3: TGTGCCAGCTCGGGGGAATTTGGGGAAAAACTGTTTTTT.

This chain joins TRBV27 and TRBJ1-2; D gene ambiguous. V gave up 2 bases and J gave up 4 bases, with 11 bases separating them. Germline assignment: CDR1 MNHEY and CDR2 SMNVEV (reference sequence). The CDR3 spans 14 residues. CDR3 in DNA: TGTGCCAGCAGTTTAGGTTCAGAGGGCTATGGCTACACCTTC. This codes for CASSLGSEGYGYTF.

Written as DNA, the CDR3 is TGTGCCTGGAGAGGCAGATTAGACTATGGCTACACCTTC. Amino acid sequence: CAWRGRLDYGYTF. The rearrangement joins TRBV30 to TRBJ1-2, with no clear D. V dropped 3 bases and J dropped 3 bases, with 11 bases sitting between them. The CDR3 runs to 13 residues. Germline CDR1 reads GTSNPN; CDR2 reads SVGIG (reference sequence).

Remarks on this clone: Other nucleotide sequences in the sample specify the same CDR3. This chain joins TRBV5-1 and TRBJ1-1; D uncertain. The germline V gene has CDR1 SGHRS and CDR2 YFSETQ. V was pared by 0 bases and J by 0 bases, with 6 bases between. This CDR3 is built from 14 residues. This chain's CDR3 is CASSLDGMNTEAFF. CDR3 DNA: TGCGCCAGCAGCTTGGACGGAATGAACACTGAAGCTTTCTTT.

The rearrangement uses TRBV6-2 or TRBV6-3 and TRBJ1-5; D perhaps matches TRBD1 (6 bases). Germline V gene lookup returns CDR1 MNHEY and CDR2 SVGEGT. The CDR3 totals 16 residues. Trimming cost V 2 bases and J 7 bases, with 18 bases left between them. The CDR3 sequence is CASSYPRGGAGQPQHF. For the CDR3, the DNA is TGTGCCAGCAGTTACCCCCGAGGGGGGGCAGGGCAGCCCCAGCATTTT.

This rearrangement joins TRBV7-2 to TRBJ2-7, with unresolved D. The CDR3 length is 14 residues. Germline CDR1 SGHTA, CDR2 FQGNSA. The V and J ends lost 5 bases and 0 bases respectively, with 11 bases between them. The DNA for the CDR3 is TGTGCCAGCAGCGTGACGGGTAGCTCCTACGAGCAGTACTTC. Protein product: CASSVTGSSYEQYF.

Here the CDR3 reads CASSDLVGPNTEAFF. The DNA of the CDR3 is TGCGCCAGCAGTGATTTGGTGGGACCGAACACTGAAGCTTTCTTT. This chain links TRBV10-2 with TRBJ1-1; TRBD1 is a possible D gene (5 bases). The CDR3 runs to 15 residues. Deletions cut 3 bases from V and 1 base from J, with 12 bases between. Looked up from germline, CDR1 is WSHSY and CDR2 is SAAADI.

This chain uses TRBV5-1 with TRBJ1-1; weak D call: TRBD1 (6 bases). V lost 4 bases and J 6 bases, leaving 19 bases between the germline ends. The CDR3 contains 15 residues. CDR1 and CDR2 from the germline V gene are SGHRS and YFSETQ. The CDR3 spells CASSLNRASNAEAFF. Here the CDR3 DNA reads TGCGCCAGCAGCCTCAACAGGGCATCAAACGCTGAAGCTTTCTTT.

The V call is TRBV2, the J call TRBJ1-4; 7 bases agree with TRBD1. This CDR3 region has 15 residues. The J segment lost 6 bases and the V segment lost 5 bases, leaving 9 bases of the junction unmatched. The germline CDR1 and CDR2 sequences are SNHLY and FYNNEI. CDR3 in DNA: TGTGCCAGCAGTAGGGACAGTGGGGCGGATGAAAAACTGTTTTTT. This sequence encodes CASSRDSGADEKLFF.

This chain joins TRBV19 and TRBJ1-2, with 9 bases matching TRBD1. There are 14 residues in the CDR3. The J segment lost 6 bases and the V segment lost 2 bases, leaving 4 bases of the junction unmatched. The germline V gene encodes CDR1 LNHDA and CDR2 SQIVND (reference sequence). CDR3 coding DNA: TGTGCCAGTAGTATACTAAACAGGGGGCATGGCTACACCTTC. Its protein is CASSILNRGHGYTF.

The J gene is TRBJ2-7, the V gene TRBV30; D call uncertain. Germline CDR1 is GTSNPN and CDR2 is SVGIG (reference sequence). V was trimmed by 2 bases and J by 0 bases, leaving 17 bases between them. The length of the CDR3 is 16 residues. The CDR3 sequence: CAWSPRAAGFSYEQYF. CDR3 coding DNA: TGTGCCTGGAGTCCCCGGGCCGCAGGCTTCTCCTACGAGCAGTACTTC.

The V call is TRBV6-1, the J call TRBJ2-7; TRBD1 or TRBD2 may be the D gene (5 bases each). Germline V gene sequence: CDR1 MNHNS, CDR2 SASEGT. V lost 3 bases and J 6 bases, leaving 12 bases between the germline ends. This CDR3 contains 13 residues. CDR3 sequence reads: CASSEGVGVEQYF. CDR3 coding DNA: TGTGCCAGCAGTGAGGGGGTAGGCGTCGAGCAGTACTTC.

This clone was detected once. CDR3 sequence: CAWSGGRFSYGYTF. CDR3 nucleotides: TGTGCCTGGAGTGGAGGACGGTTTTCCTATGGCTACACCTTC. The V call is TRBV30, the J call TRBJ1-2, with D uncertain. Germline CDR1 is GTSNPN and CDR2 is SVGIG (reference sequence). This CDR3 has 14 residues. Trimming left V 1 base short and J 4 bases short, with 13 bases between. Full variable domain (outside the CDR3, taken from reference TRBV30 and TRBJ1-2): SQTIHQWPATLVQPVGSPLSLECTVEGTSNPNLYWYRQAAGRGLQLLFYSVGIGQISSEVPQNLSASRPQDRQFILSSKKLLLSDSGFYLCAWSGGRFSYGYTFGSGTRLTVV.

This chain joins TRBV11-2 and TRBJ2-7, with 8 bases aligning to TRBD1. CDR1 and CDR2 (germline): SGHAT, FQNNGV. V shed 5 bases and J 5 bases; nucleotides not matched to a gene: 2. The CDR3 covers 12 residues. CDR3 sequence: CASSKDRDEQYF. For the CDR3, the DNA is TGTGCCAGCAGCAAGGACAGGGACGAGCAGTACTTC.

V usage is TRBV2 and J usage is TRBJ2-2, with D possibly matching TRBD1 (6 bases). Germline CDR1 reads SNHLY; CDR2 reads FYNNEI. The CDR3 totals 16 residues. V lost 4 bases and J lost 5, with 17 bases in between. The CDR3 DNA reads as TGTGCCAGCAGTGTTCCCAGGGGCCTTGTTACCGGGGAGCTGTTTTTT. Amino acid sequence: CASSVPRGLVTGELFF.

CDR3 loop: CASRRHYEQYF. The CDR3 DNA reads TGTGCCAGCAGGAGACACTACGAGCAGTACTTC. This chain joins TRBV28 and TRBJ2-7; no definite D call. V gave up 6 bases and J gave up 3 bases, with 6 bases separating them. Germline CDR1 and CDR2: MDHEN and SYDVKM. The CDR3 is 11 residues long.

The chain uses TRBV6-2 or TRBV6-3 and TRBJ2-2; D is undetermined. The V and J ends lost 4 bases and 7 bases respectively, with 7 bases between them. Germline CDR1 MNHEY, CDR2 SVGEGT. The CDR3 consists of 12 residues. The CDR3 is CASSFAVGELFF. As DNA, the CDR3 is TGTGCCAGCAGTTTCGCCGTCGGGGAGCTGTTTTTT.

The chain links TRBV5-4 to TRBJ2-3, with a possible D match to TRBD2 (6 bases). Germline V gene lookup returns CDR1 SGHNT and CDR2 YYREEE (reference sequence). Deletions cut 2 bases from V and 5 bases from J, with 12 bases between. There are 14 residues in the CDR3. The CDR3 DNA reads TGTGCCAGCAGCTTCCCGGGAGCGGAAGATACGCAGTATTTT. It is translated as CASSFPGAEDTQYF. Filled out from reference TRBV5-4 and TRBJ2-3, the complete variable domain reads ETGVTQSPTHLIKTRGQQVTLRCSSQSGHNTVSWYQQALGQGPQFIFQYYREEENGRGNFPPRFSGLQFPNYSSELNVNALELDDSALYLCASSFPGAEDTQYFGPGTRLTVL.